This is a list of T cell receptor beta chains from one sample in a study of human T cells and chemical hapten exposure. MiXCR was run by TCRdb on the RACE reads, yielding one entry per CDR3 protein. The top ten clones hold approximately 8% of a sample with just under 350,000 distinct CDR3 sequences, 6% to 8.5% of them seen once. Sequenced material: whole blood, taken in connection with sensitization to the hapten diphenylcyclopropenone (DPC). These TCRs come from a woman in her late teens or twenties with alopecia areata. Some clones in this sample may be carry-over from other donors' samples. CDR3s include the opening cysteine and the closing phenylalanine or tryptophan. D genes are given only for firm matches. Size values are once, few and many counts, or a class for expanded clones, and some rows have none.

cdr3_aa cdr3_nt d_call j_call v_call clone_size
CSAPPRSTDTQYF TGCAGTGCTCCACCACGCTCCACAGATACGCAGTATTTT - TRBJ2-3 TRBV20-1 -
CSVEVGDREDYTF TGCAGCGTTGAAGTCGGAGACAGGGAGGACTACACCTTC TRBD1 TRBJ1-2 TRBV29-1 many
CASSTGLSEKLFF TGTGCCAGCAGCACAGGGTTGTCGGAAAAACTGTTTTTT - TRBJ1-4 TRBV6-5 -
CASSRSAGSGTGTDEQFF TGTGCCAGCAGCCGTTCGGCCGGATCGGGTACAGGGACCGATGAGCAGTTCTTC - TRBJ2-1 TRBV11-3 many
CASSFGTRPDTQYF TGTGCCAGCAGCTTTGGGACTAGGCCAGATACGCAGTATTTT TRBD2 TRBJ2-3 TRBV7-8 few
CASGYASAEAFF TGTGCTAGTGGTTACGCATCCGCTGAAGCTTTCTTT - TRBJ1-1 TRBV12-5 many
CASSRQGFTGELFF TGTGCCAGCAGTCGACAGGGGTTTACCGGGGAGCTGTTTTTT TRBD1 TRBJ2-2 TRBV6-5 many
CASSLGRGQGSF TGTGCCAGCAGCTTAGGCCGAGGGCAGGGCTCCTTC - TRBJ2-7 TRBV11-3 many
CASRTRTFQPQHF TGTGCCAGCAGGACGAGGACATTCCAGCCCCAGCATTTT - TRBJ1-5 TRBV28 -
CASRRGTTRAVAGGYTDTQYF TGTGCCAGCCGGAGGGGAACAACCAGGGCGGTAGCGGGGGGGTACACAGATACGCAGTATTTT TRBD2 TRBJ2-3 TRBV12-3/TRBV12-4 few
CASSWAGGSDTQYF TGCGCCAGCAGCTGGGCAGGGGGATCAGATACGCAGTATTTT TRBD1 TRBJ2-3 TRBV5-1 few